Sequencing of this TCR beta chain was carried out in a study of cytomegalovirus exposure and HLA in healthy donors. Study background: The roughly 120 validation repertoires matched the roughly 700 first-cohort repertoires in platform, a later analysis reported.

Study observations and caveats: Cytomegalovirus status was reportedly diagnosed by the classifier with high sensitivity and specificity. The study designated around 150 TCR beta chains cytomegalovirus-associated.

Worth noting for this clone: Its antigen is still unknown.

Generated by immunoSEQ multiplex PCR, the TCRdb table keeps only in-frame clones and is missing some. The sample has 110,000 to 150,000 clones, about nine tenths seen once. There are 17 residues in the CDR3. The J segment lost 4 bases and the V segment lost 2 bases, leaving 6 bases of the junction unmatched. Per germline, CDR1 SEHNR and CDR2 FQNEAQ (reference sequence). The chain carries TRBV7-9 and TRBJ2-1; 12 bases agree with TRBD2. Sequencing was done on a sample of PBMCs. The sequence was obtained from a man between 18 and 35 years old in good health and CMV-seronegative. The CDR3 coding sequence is TGTGCCAGCAGCTTACGACTAGCGGGAGTGATTTACAATGAGCAGTTCTTC. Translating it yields CASSLRLAGVIYNEQFF.